The present TCR beta chain was sequenced within a study of T cell responses to AZD1222 COVID-19 vaccine. Study-wide points: Spike-spanning, vaccine-associated CD4 TCRs were dominant at 160-218 and 743-854. Reportedly, close to half of spike-specific TCRs are directed against unmutated variant regions.

This CDR3 comprises 16 residues. Trimming cost V 6 bases and J 1 base, with 17 bases left between them. The germline V gene encodes CDR1 KGHDR and CDR2 SFDVKD. To note about this clone: Its specificity is unknown.

Clones were sequenced by immunoSEQ multiplex PCR, and TCRdb holds only the in-frame ones, with some missing. The top ten clones hold more than 10% of a sample with approximately 120,000 clones, 88% of them seen once. This chain connects TRBV24-1 to TRBJ1-1; tentative D call: TRBD1 (5 bases). The starting material was peripheral blood, obtained on day 0 of MenACWY control vaccination. The clonotype was recovered from an adult in good health. Here the CDR3 reads CATSRSGRVANTEAFF. In DNA form, the CDR3 reads TGTGCCACCAGTCGGTCAGGGAGGGTAGCGAACACTGAAGCTTTCTTT.